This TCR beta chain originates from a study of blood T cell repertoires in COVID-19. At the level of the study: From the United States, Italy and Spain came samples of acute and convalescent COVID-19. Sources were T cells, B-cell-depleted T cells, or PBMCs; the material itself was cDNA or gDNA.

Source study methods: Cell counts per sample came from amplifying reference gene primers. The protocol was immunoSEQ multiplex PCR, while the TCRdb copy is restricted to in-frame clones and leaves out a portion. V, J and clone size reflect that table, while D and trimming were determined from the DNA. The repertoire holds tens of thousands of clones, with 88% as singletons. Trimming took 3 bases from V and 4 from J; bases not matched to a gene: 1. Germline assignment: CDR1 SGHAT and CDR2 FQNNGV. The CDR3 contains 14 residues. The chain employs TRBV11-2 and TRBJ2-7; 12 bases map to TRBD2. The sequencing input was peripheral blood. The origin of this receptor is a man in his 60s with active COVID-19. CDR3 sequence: CASSLTSGSYEQYF. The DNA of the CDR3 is TGTGCCAGCAGCTTGACTAGCGGGAGTTACGAGCAGTACTTC.